The 8 T cell receptor beta chains in this list originate from one sample, sequenced in a study of T cell repertoires in cytomegalovirus infection. TCRdb reprocessed the reads with MiXCR, giving one entry per CDR3 protein. The sample includes approximately 990,000 distinct CDR3 sequences, approximately 30% of them seen just once. These receptors lack a known antigen. The material sequenced was cultured CD8+ T cells from PBMCs, taken from culture after CMV antigen stimulation. The receptors come from a human donor in good health (CMV status not recorded). Some clones in this sample may be carry-over from other donors' samples.

This clonotype was observed at least ten times. The gene calls are TRBV7-9 and TRBJ2-7, with unresolved D. CDR1 and CDR2 from the germline V gene are SEHNR and FQNEAQ (reference sequence). The CDR3 is made up of 13 amino acids. V was clipped by 7 bases and J by 3 bases, with 13 bases between them. CDR3 nucleotide sequence: TGTGCCAGCATTAACACGGAGATCTACGAGCAGTACTTC. As protein: CASINTEIYEQYF.

This clonotype was counted between two and nine times. The rearrangement uses TRBV6-1 and TRBJ2-7; D might be TRBD2 (5 bases). Germline V gene lookup returns CDR1 MNHNS and CDR2 SASEGT. Trimming pared 0 bases from V and 5 bases from J, leaving 17 bases between. The CDR3 is 16 amino acids. The CDR3 loop is CASSEAGLAVGDEQYF. The CDR3 region has the DNA TGTGCCAGCAGTGAAGCAGGCCTAGCTGTCGGCGACGAGCAGTACTTC.

This chain joins TRBV5-5 and TRBJ1-1; D may be TRBD1 (5 bases). Trimming stripped 4 bases from V and 4 bases from J, with 14 bases between. The CDR3 is 14 amino acids. In germline, CDR1 is SGHKS, CDR2 YYEKEE (reference sequence). CDR3 amino acids: CASSPGWGTTEAFF. The CDR3 nucleotides read TGTGCCAGCAGCCCGGGTTGGGGGACCACTGAAGCTTTCTTT.

This chain links TRBV7-8 with TRBJ2-3; the D gene is possibly TRBD2 (5 bases). The CDR3 totals 18 residues. Germline V gene sequence: CDR1 SGHVS, CDR2 FQNEAQ. The ends were cut back, 1 base at V and 0 bases at J, with 17 bases in the middle. The CDR3 nucleotides are TGTGCCAGCAGCTTAGGTGTAAGCCTAGGCGGGAGCACAGATACGCAGTATTTT. Encoded protein: CASSLGVSLGGSTDTQYF.

This sequence joins TRBV29-1 and TRBJ1-1; D ambiguous. Trimming shortened V by 2 bases and J by 11 bases, and 12 bases separated the two germline ends. The germline gives CDR1 SQVTM, CDR2 ANQGSEA. The CDR3 spans 11 residues. CDR3 region: CSVEWGRGAFF. The CDR3 bases are TGCAGCGTTGAATGGGGAAGAGGTGCTTTCTTT.

This chain connects TRBV5-8 to TRBJ2-7; 8 nucleotides line up with TRBD2. The CDR3 sequence is 15 residues long. Germline CDR1 reads SGHTS; CDR2 reads YDEGEE. J gave up 3 bases and V 5 bases, and 10 bases lay outside the gene matches. The CDR3 here is CASRFTQRGLYEQYF. Here the CDR3 DNA reads TGTGCCAGCAGATTCACACAGCGGGGGCTCTACGAGCAGTACTTC.

The table lists this clonotype with a few counts. The chain combines TRBV7-9 with TRBJ1-1; D gene unclear. There are 12 residues in the CDR3. The ends were cut back, 6 bases at V and 1 base at J, with 6 bases in the middle. Germline CDR1 and CDR2: SEHNR and FQNEAQ (reference sequence). CDR3 in amino acids: CASRDQNTEAFF. CDR3 in DNA: TGTGCCAGCAGAGACCAGAACACTGAAGCTTTCTTT.

The rearrangement joins TRBV7-9 to TRBJ2-1; 7 bases fit TRBD1. Germline lookup yields CDR1 SEHNR and CDR2 FQNEAQ (reference sequence). The CDR3 is made up of 11 amino acids. The trim removed 5 bases at V and 15 bases at J, leaving 7 bases unmatched. The DNA of the CDR3 is TGTGCCAGCAGCAGGGACAGCGGTCGGTTCTTC. Translating it yields CASSRDSGRFF.